This T cell receptor beta chain was found in a study of T-cell memory formation after mild COVID-19. This clonotype was detected many times. Germline loops: CDR1 SEHNR, CDR2 FQNEAQ (reference sequence). The CDR3 loop spans 14 amino acids. The V segment lost 8 bases and the J segment 7 bases; nucleotides outside the gene matches: 8. TCRdb reprocessed the 5' RACE reads with MiXCR, giving one entry per CDR3 protein. The table has 240,000 or so distinct CDR3 sequences, more than 8% seen once; the top ten hold roughly a fifth. This TCR was recovered from a young man who had mild COVID-19 (a few samples of this study predate the infection). Cell type and time point are not known. The chain carries TRBV7-9 and TRBJ1-6; the match to TRBD1 covers 7 bases. Sequenced: PBMCs or a T cell subset sorted from them (not recorded which). The CDR3 here is CASSHSRGNSPLHF. The CDR3 region has the DNA TGTGCCAGCTCCCACTCCAGGGGGAATTCACCCCTCCACTTT. Combining the CDR3 with reference TRBV7-9 and TRBJ1-6 gives the whole variable domain DTGVSQNPRHKITKRGQNVTFRCDPISEHNRLYWYRQTLGQGPEFLTYFQNEAQLEKSRLLSDRFSAERPKGSFSTLEIQRTEQGDSAMYLCASSHSRGNSPLHFGNGTRLTVT.